This TCR beta chain was identified during a study of blood T cell repertoires in COVID-19. Study in general: COVID-19 samples collected from the United States, Italy and Spain covered acute and convalescent phases. The cDNA or gDNA used as material had been derived from T cells, B-cell-depleted T cells, or PBMCs.

Per the authors' pipeline: Quantification of nucleated cells was approximated via reference gene primer amplification. The protocol was immunoSEQ multiplex PCR, while the TCRdb copy is restricted to in-frame clones and leaves out a portion. V, J and clone size were drawn from that table, and D and trimming were deduced from the DNA. This sample carries under 150,000 clones, 80% to 90% of them seen once, and the ten largest clones take 6.5% to 9.5%. Trimming cost V 3 bases and J 6 bases, with 12 bases left between them. Germline V gives CDR1 SGHTA, CDR2 FQGNSA. The CDR3 has 14 amino acids. In Seattle, patients joined the study during active infection and were tracked longitudinally.

The specimen was peripheral blood. The sequence derives from a woman aged 60 to 75 with COVID-19, enrolled during active disease. The chain links TRBV7-2 to TRBJ2-1, with a tentative D call TRBD1 (6 bases). CDR3 DNA sequence: TGTGCCAGCAGCTTTCGACAGGTGGTCAATGAGCAGTTCTTC. Translation gives CASSFRQVVNEQFF. Filled out from reference TRBV7-2 and TRBJ2-1, the complete variable domain reads GAGVSQSPSNKVTEKGKDVELRCDPISGHTALYWYRQSLGQGLEFLIYFQGNSAPDKSGLPSDRFSAERTGGSVSTLTIQRTQQEDSAVYLCASSFRQVVNEQFFGPGTRLTVL.